The clone carrying this T cell receptor (beta chain) was detected many times. The target antigen is unknown. Trimming took 6 bases from V and 1 from J; bases not matched to a gene: 4. The length of the CDR3 is 14 residues. With listed TCR primers and previously described methods, bulk TCR libraries were prepared. TCRdb processed the PCR reads anew with MiXCR; each CDR3 protein has one entry. In the table there are about 9,800 distinct CDR3 sequences, 15% to 20% of which are singletons. This sample is drawn from a study of molecular identifiers for immune sequencing clone quantification. Background on the study: In replicates, RNA taken from 20,000 or 100,000 naive CD8 cells was divided five ways, and four portions underwent sequencing. Study results and limitations: Clones above 20 RNA copies contained over 97% of effector molecules but under 1% of naive ones.

Sorted inputs of about 19,000 to 1,100,000 cells, with 10%, 30% or 50% RNA, yielded naive CD8 libraries. This sequence originates from a human donor in good health. Some libraries in this study had Jurkat cell RNA spiked in. This chain joins TRBV12-3 or TRBV12-4 and TRBJ2-5; the match to TRBD2 covers 8 bases. The sequencing sample was made of naive CD8+ T cells from blood, with Jurkat cell RNA spiked in. Subset described: FACS-sorted CD8+CD4-CCR7+CD45RA+ naive T cells. The CDR3 sequence is CASSRTSGQETQYF. The DNA for the CDR3 is TGTGCCAGCAGCCGTACTAGCGGCCAAGAGACCCAGTACTTC.